The T cell receptor (beta chain) under discussion was sequenced for a study of cytomegalovirus exposure and HLA in healthy donors. The PCR contained 60 Vbeta and 13 Jbeta primers. Profiled with immunoSEQ multiplex PCR; TCRdb holds only in-frame clones, not every one. This table has under 200,000 clones, more than 75% appearing once. Germline V gene data show CDR1 as MDHEN and CDR2 as SYDVKM. With 6 bases removed from V and 3 bases from J, the gap between germline ends came to 17 bases. The CDR3 loop spans 15 amino acids. General study results and limits: TCR beta sequences numbering some 17,000 were associated with HLA alleles at 0.05 false discovery rate in a later analysis. The classifier reportedly diagnosed cytomegalovirus status with high specificity and sensitivity. CMV serostatus was the sole immune exposure information available.

About this clone: Its antigen is still unknown.

The specimen sequenced was PBMCs. The rearrangement links TRBV28 to TRBJ1-1, with D possibly being TRBD1 (5 bases). This TCR came from a girl aged 10 to 17 in good health and CMV-seropositive. The CDR3 spells CASSPGDAAYTEAFF. CDR3 DNA sequence: TGTGCCAGCAGCCCGGGGGATGCGGCGTACACTGAAGCTTTCTTT.